This T cell receptor (beta chain) was profiled in a study of post-analysis software for immune sequencing data. Study results and limitations: Included in a set of roughly five TRBV segments more frequent in patients than controls were TRBV5-6, TRBV5-1 and TRBV20-1.

The library was made from cDNA and included unique molecular identifiers. TCRdb processed the PCR reads anew with MiXCR; each CDR3 protein has one entry. The table has about 770,000 distinct CDR3 sequences, more than 45% seen once. Germline V lookup: CDR1 SGDLS, CDR2 YYNGEE. V lost 7 bases, J lost 2 bases, and 22 bases lay in between. The CDR3 is made up of 18 amino acids. About this clonotype itself: Its target is unknown.

This TCR was recovered from a girl under 18 with multiple sclerosis. The sample taken for sequencing was blood. The chain has TRBV9 and TRBJ2-6, with D perhaps matching TRBD2 (5 bases). CDR3 in DNA: TGTGCCAGCGCGGGCATAAAATGGGGTCCCCCTGGGGCCAACGTCCTGACTTTC. This encodes CASAGIKWGPPGANVLTF.